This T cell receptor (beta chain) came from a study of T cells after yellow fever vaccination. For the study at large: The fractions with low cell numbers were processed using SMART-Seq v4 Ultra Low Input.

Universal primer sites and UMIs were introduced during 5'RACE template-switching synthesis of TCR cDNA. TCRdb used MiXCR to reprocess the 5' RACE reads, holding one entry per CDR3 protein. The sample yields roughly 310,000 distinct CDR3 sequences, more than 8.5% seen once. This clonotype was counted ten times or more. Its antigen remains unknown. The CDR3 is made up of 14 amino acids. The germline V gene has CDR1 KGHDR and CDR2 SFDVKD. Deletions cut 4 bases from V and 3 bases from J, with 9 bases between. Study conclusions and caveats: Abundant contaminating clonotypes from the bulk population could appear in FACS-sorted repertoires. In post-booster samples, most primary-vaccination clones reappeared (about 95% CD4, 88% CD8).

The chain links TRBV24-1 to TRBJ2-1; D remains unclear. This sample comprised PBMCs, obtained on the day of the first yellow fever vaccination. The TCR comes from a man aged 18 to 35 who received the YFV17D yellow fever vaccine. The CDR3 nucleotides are TGTGCCACCAGTGAAACAATACGCTACAATGAGCAGTTCTTC. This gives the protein CATSETIRYNEQFF.